A selection of T cell receptor beta chains follows, all from one sample in a study of OX40 agonist ivuxolimab in advanced cancers. Generated by immunoSEQ multiplex PCR, the TCRdb table keeps only in-frame clones and is missing some. This table has 55,000 to 80,000 clones, 81% appearing once. The sample was CD4+ or CD8+ T cells sorted from blood, taken in a trial of the OX40 agonist ivuxolimab. The receptors were gathered from an adult with an advanced solid tumor such as melanoma, head and neck, liver or kidney cancer. Each CDR3 is given with its conserved first and last residue. The order of the fields is V gene, clone size, J gene, D gene, CDR3 protein, CDR3 DNA. A D gene is named only where the DNA matches it firmly. Clone size appears in some rows only: once, few, many, or a class for an expanded clone.

TRBV2	few	TRBJ1-2	TRBD1	CASSVDRDYGYTF	TGTGCCAGCAGTGTGGACAGGGATTATGGCTACACCTTC
TRBV5-1	.	TRBJ2-1	.	CASSERLRNYNEQFF	TGCGCCAGCAGCGAGCGCCTCCGTAATTACAATGAGCAGTTCTTC
TRBV11-2	.	TRBJ1-2	.	CASSPGQYGYTF	TGTGCCAGCAGCCCAGGACAGTATGGCTACACCTTC
TRBV6-1	.	TRBJ1-2	.	CASNGGTDYGYTF	TGTGCCAGCAACGGTGGGACCGACTATGGCTACACCTTC
TRBV30	.	TRBJ1-2	TRBD1	CAWSRDRGYGYTF	TGTGCCTGGAGCCGGGACAGGGGGTATGGCTACACCTTC
TRBV30	.	TRBJ2-2	.	CAWRTLQNTGELFF	TGTGCCTGGAGAACCCTACAGAACACCGGGGAGCTGTTTTTT
TRBV29-1	.	TRBJ2-5	.	CSSRTWETQYF	TGCAGCTCGCGGACTTGGGAGACCCAGTACTTC
TRBV10-3	.	TRBJ1-3	.	CAISESQGVGNTIYF	TGTGCCATCAGTGAGTCTCAAGGGGTTGGAAACACCATATATTTT
TRBV19	.	TRBJ2-5	TRBD1	CASSIGTGAPETQYF	TGTGCCAGTAGTATTGGGACAGGGGCGCCAGAGACCCAGTACTTC
TRBV5-4	.	TRBJ2-1	TRBD2	CASIGSRTSGGLNEQFF	TGTGCCAGCATCGGATCCCGGACTAGCGGGGGCCTGAATGAGCAGTTCTTC
TRBV9	.	TRBJ2-3	TRBD2	CASSVMRGGRGDTQYF	TGTGCCAGCAGCGTAATGCGGGGGGGCCGGGGAGATACGCAGTATTTT
TRBV30	.	TRBJ1-5	.	CAWGRLGGQPQHF	TGTGCCTGGGGCCGGTTGGGGGGTCAGCCCCAGCATTTT
TRBV12-5	.	TRBJ1-1	TRBD1	CASGLVIGTGANTEAFF	TGTGCTAGTGGTTTGGTAATCGGGACAGGGGCAAACACTGAAGCTTTCTTT
TRBV9	.	TRBJ1-6	.	CASSVDVGDGNSPLHF	TGTGCCAGCAGCGTAGATGTGGGGGATGGCAATTCACCCCTCCACTTT
TRBV28	.	TRBJ2-7	.	CASSFAMDSLSYEQYF	TGTGCCAGCAGTTTTGCAATGGACAGTCTATCCTACGAGCAGTACTTC
TRBV11-2	.	TRBJ2-2	.	CASSSQYSLDTPWTGELFF	TGTGCCAGCAGCTCCCAATACTCTCTCGACACCCCGTGGACCGGGGAGCTGTTTTTT
TRBV2	.	TRBJ1-3	.	CASSPDTASSGNTIYF	TGTGCCAGCAGTCCTGACACTGCATCCTCTGGAAACACCATATATTTT
TRBV11-2	few	TRBJ2-2	.	CASRARTANTGELFF	TGTGCCAGCAGGGCTAGGACAGCGAACACCGGGGAGCTGTTTTTT
TRBV25-1	.	TRBJ2-7	.	CASTQGGFDTVGYEQYF	TGTGCCAGCACCCAGGGGGGCTTCGACACGGTGGGTTACGAGCAGTACTTC
TRBV9	.	TRBJ1-2	.	CASSVGDGYGYTF	TGTGCCAGCAGCGTAGGAGACGGCTATGGCTACACCTTC
TRBV19	once	TRBJ2-3	.	CASSIRQVTDTQYF	TGTGCCAGTAGTATAAGGCAGGTCACAGATACGCAGTATTTT
TRBV7-9	.	TRBJ1-2	TRBD1	CASSARQGAGYTF	TGTGCCAGCAGCGCCCGACAGGGGGCGGGCTACACCTTC
TRBV9	.	TRBJ2-3	TRBD2	CASSGLAGRTDTQYF	TGTGCCAGCAGCGGACTAGCGGGGCGAACAGATACGCAGTATTTT
TRBV10-3	.	TRBJ1-2	.	CATGKGDYGYTF	TGTGCCACTGGAAAGGGAGACTATGGCTACACCTTC
TRBV7-8	few	TRBJ1-1	.	CASSLGTSNTEAFF	TGTGCCAGCAGCTTAGGGACGTCGAACACTGAAGCTTTCTTT
TRBV6-5	.	TRBJ2-2	.	CASRRETTGELFF	TGTGCCAGCAGGAGGGAAACCACCGGGGAGCTGTTTTTT
TRBV19	.	TRBJ1-2	.	CASSIGGAYGYTF	TGTGCCAGTAGTATTGGGGGGGCCTATGGCTACACCTTC
TRBV6-5	once	TRBJ2-7	.	CASSYSRDTYEQYF	TGTGCCAGCAGTTACTCCCGGGACACGTACGAGCAGTACTTC
TRBV2	once	TRBJ1-2	TRBD1	CASRGTGGFYGYTF	TGTGCCAGCAGGGGGACAGGGGGTTTCTATGGCTACACCTTC
TRBV30	few	TRBJ1-6	.	CARATSHSPLHF	TGTGCCAGAGCGACCAGCCATTCACCCCTCCACTTT
TRBV2	.	TRBJ1-4	.	CASGLLATNEKLFF	TGTGCCAGCGGATTACTAGCAACTAATGAAAAACTGTTTTTT
TRBV11-1	few	TRBJ2-2	TRBD1	CASSQQGAANTGELFF	TGTGCCAGCAGCCAACAGGGGGCCGCGAACACCGGGGAGCTGTTTTTT
TRBV6-5	.	TRBJ2-2	TRBD2	CASSPPGGRGGELFF	TGTGCCAGCAGCCCCCCGGGAGGACGAGGCGGGGAGCTGTTTTTT
TRBV7-2	.	TRBJ2-5	.	CASSPRGSQETQYF	TGTGCCAGCAGCCCCCGGGGTTCCCAAGAGACCCAGTACTTC
TRBV18	.	TRBJ1-1	.	CASSPPSLPDEAFF	TGTGCCAGCTCACCACCCTCTCTTCCGGATGAAGCTTTCTTT
TRBV7-9	.	TRBJ2-7	TRBD1	CASSPTGKLYEQYF	TGTGCCAGCAGCCCGACAGGGAAACTCTACGAGCAGTACTTC
TRBV5-1	.	TRBJ2-5	TRBD2	CASSFGPAGGPGLKETQYF	TGCGCCAGCAGCTTCGGGCCAGCGGGGGGGCCTGGATTGAAAGAGACCCAGTACTTC
TRBV5-5	.	TRBJ1-1	.	CASSRNPGTNTEAFF	TGTGCCAGCAGCCGTAATCCGGGTACGAACACTGAAGCTTTCTTT
TRBV5-1	.	TRBJ2-3	.	CASSLTGNPSTDTQYF	TGCGCCAGCAGCCTGACAGGTAACCCTAGCACAGATACGCAGTATTTT
TRBV6-1	.	TRBJ2-7	TRBD1	CASSEEAHRGYEQYF	TGTGCCAGCAGTGAAGAGGCACACAGGGGCTACGAGCAGTACTTC
TRBV6-6	.	TRBJ2-7	.	CASRAGLAGAYEQYF	TGTGCCAGCAGAGCTGGACTCGCTGGGGCCTACGAGCAGTACTTC
TRBV9	.	TRBJ1-4	.	CASSAAWGPNEKLFF	TGTGCCAGCAGCGCCGCGTGGGGGCCTAATGAAAAACTGTTTTTT
TRBV5-1	.	TRBJ2-5	TRBD1	CASSLQGTQETQYF	TGCGCCAGCAGCTTACAGGGGACACAAGAGACCCAGTACTTC
TRBV2	.	TRBJ2-7	.	CASSEYGGWEQYF	TGTGCCAGCAGTGAATATGGGGGTTGGGAGCAGTACTTC
TRBV7-2	.	TRBJ1-5	.	CASSFGPTGLGQPQHF	TGTGCCAGCAGCTTTGGTCCAACAGGGTTAGGGCAGCCCCAGCATTTT